This T cell receptor beta chain is from a study of siplizumab effects on memory and regulatory T cells (dated by TCRdb to about 2019). In the study overall: The study examined how the anti-CD2 antibody siplizumab affects alloreactive T-cell subsets in allogeneic mixed lymphocyte reactions built from human PBMCs. Points the paper makes about the study in general: Roughly 80-97% of proliferating CD4+ or CD8+ clones could not be assigned a naive or memory phenotype. Because sequences at frequencies below about 10^-5 were poorly captured, only a minor fraction of alloreactive clones could be mapped back to unstimulated subsets. Whether proliferating Tregs from siplizumab cultures were suppressive was not functionally confirmed. Among mappable alloreactive CD4+ clones, an average Treg-derived fraction of about 69% was observed with siplizumab, compared with roughly 27% in control reactions. The cumulative frequency of alloreactive sequences that could be traced back to unstimulated CD4+ memory T cells was significantly reduced by siplizumab. Unstimulated naive T cells appeared more diverse than memory T cells, and naive cells seemed to contribute substantially to the alloresponse.

The germline V gene specifies MDHEN as CDR1 and SYDVKM as CDR2. Trimming takes 2 bases from V and 4 bases from J, and the germline ends sit 11 bases apart. The CDR3, from cysteine to phenylalanine, totals 14 residues. CDR3 DNA is the only sequence kept; it has 42 bases, read in frame from the first base. Sorted unstimulated T cells and proliferating T cells recovered from mixed lymphocyte reactions were subjected to TCRbeta CDR3 sequencing. Fresh whole blood from approximately ten HLA-typed healthy donors was used to isolate PBMCs. On this clone itself: No cognate antigen has been identified for it. No clone much larger than this one lies a single base away; base qualities are absent.

Library preparation was by the immunoSEQ multiplex PCR assay. The deep sequencing platform assayed around 10^5 TCR templates per sample. Genomic DNA extracted from sorted T cells was the material used for TCRbeta CDR3 sequencing. Under the source paper's analysis protocol: Clonal analysis of TCRbeta CDR3 data was done in the R programming language. Unstimulated samples were compared with post-reaction CFSE-low samples to define alloreactive CD4+ and CD8+ clones. Regulatory or non-regulatory origin of alloreactive CD4+ clones was assigned by matching sequences to the sorted unstimulated Treg and non-Treg repertoires. In its TCRdb copy, this immuneACCESS table keeps in-frame sequences only and misses some clones. Where compared with another copy, unresolved V genes explain less than half of these, and the others have no known cause. V, J and clone size were drawn from that table, and D and trimming were deduced from the DNA. The sample profile shows about 97,000 clones; about 93% of them were found once. The ten largest clones capture 0.9% to 1.4% of the sample.

The receptor was derived from a human donor in good health. The receptor chain draws on TRBV28 and TRBJ1-1; confidence is insufficient to name the D gene. Sequencing was performed on CD4+ T cells sorted from blood. The DNA is as follows: TGTGCCAGCAGTTTACCCCTTTCGGGCACTGAAGCTTTCTTT. Its protein product is CASSLPLSGTEAFF.